A single sample gave rise to the 10 T cell receptor beta chains below, sequenced in a study of spatial heterogeneity in lung cancer. Noted time point: sample taken at primary tumor resection. Each CDR3 protein gets one entry after TCRdb re-called the 5' RACE reads with MiXCR. Of approximately 12,000 distinct CDR3 sequences listed, 5.1% were seen once; the top ten hold approximately 25%. Study findings and constraints: Higher tumor mutation counts went along with higher counts of expanded intratumoral alpha and beta TCRs.

Their antigens remain unidentified. This specimen consisted of lung tumor tissue, obtained at surgery. Source of these receptors: a male donor with early-stage non-small cell lung cancer.

This clonotype was picked up many times. This beta chain appears as a stray read in a library generated for alpha chains; its size is not informative. The chain is built from TRBV7-2 and TRBJ2-5; 8 nucleotides line up with TRBD1. CDR1 and CDR2 from the germline V gene are SGHTA and FQGNSA. The CDR3 sequence is 14 residues long. V lost 4 bases to trimming and J lost 4 bases; unmatched junction nucleotides: 5. The CDR3 reads CASSYRTGRETQYF. CDR3 coding DNA: TGTGCCAGCAGCTATCGGACAGGGCGAGAGACCCAGTACTTC.

This clonotype was recorded at least ten times. Because the library targeted alpha chains, this beta chain is an off-target read whose size means little. This chain joins TRBV28 and TRBJ2-3; 7 positions match TRBD1. Germline V lookup: CDR1 MDHEN, CDR2 SYDVKM. The V and J ends lost 6 bases and 0 bases, in that order; junction bases with no gene match: 12. The CDR3 consists of 17 residues. The CDR3 region has the DNA TGTGCCAGCAGAGGTTGGGCAGGGGGTGCTAGCACAGATACGCAGTATTTT. As protein: CASRGWAGGASTDTQYF.

This clonotype was seen repeatedly, ten times or more. Since the library was made to target alpha chains, this beta chain is a stray read and its abundance is not meaningful. This chain connects TRBV12-3 or TRBV12-4 to TRBJ2-5; D remains ambiguous. V lost 3 bases, J lost 6 bases, and 8 bases lay in between. The CDR3 consists of 12 residues. The CDR3: CASSFPAKTQYF. In DNA, the CDR3 is TGTGCCAGCAGTTTCCCCGCGAAGACCCAGTACTTC.

By sample fraction, this clonotype is medium-sized. Being off target in a library aimed at alpha chains, this beta chain has a size of little meaning. The chain employs TRBV7-9 and TRBJ1-5; maybe TRBD1 (6 bases). This CDR3 contains 14 residues. Germline V gives CDR1 SEHNR, CDR2 FQNEAQ (reference sequence). The germline V and J ends were trimmed by 5 bases and 1 base, with 9 bases remaining between them. For the CDR3, the DNA is TGTGCCAGCAGCCAGGGGACGAGCAATCAGCCCCAGCATTTT. Protein: CASSQGTSNQPQHF.

This clonotype was detected ten times or more. Being off target in a library aimed at alpha chains, this beta chain has a size of little meaning. V usage is TRBV2 and J usage is TRBJ2-7, with a tentative D call TRBD1 (6 bases). The length of the CDR3 is 12 residues. Between the trimmed V and J ends, which lost 5 bases and 3 bases, there was a span of 8 bases. Germline CDR1 reads SNHLY; CDR2 reads FYNNEI. In DNA, the CDR3 is TGTGCCAGCAGTCAGACAGGCTACGAGCAGTACTTC. Its translation is CASSQTGYEQYF.

In this sample, this clonotype turned up many times. The library was prepared for alpha chains; this beta chain is a stray read, so its frequency means little. The chain carries TRBV5-1 and TRBJ2-3; possibly TRBD2 for D (6 bases). This CDR3 contains 16 residues. Deletions cut 2 bases from V and 2 bases from J, with 15 bases between. Germline V gene lookup returns CDR1 SGHRS and CDR2 YFSETQ. CDR3 region: CASSLWDLVSTDTQYF. For the CDR3, the DNA is TGCGCCAGCAGCTTATGGGACTTAGTTTCCACAGATACGCAGTATTTT.

This clonotype has a handful of counts. Within a library made for alpha chains, this beta chain is off target, and its count is uninformative. V is TRBV7-2 and J is TRBJ1-2; TRBD1 aligns across 7 bases. CDR1 SGHTA and CDR2 FQGNSA come from the germline V gene. This CDR3 region has 14 residues. J was trimmed by 4 bases and V by 3 bases; bases with no gene match: 5. CDR3 protein: CASSFTQGTYGYTF. Here the CDR3 DNA reads TGTGCCAGCAGCTTTACACAGGGGACCTATGGCTACACCTTC.

Notes on this clonotype: With the library built for alpha chains, this beta chain is off target and its frequency is not meaningful. The chain employs TRBV5-1 and TRBJ2-5; D ambiguous. The germline gives CDR1 SGHRS, CDR2 YFSETQ. This CDR3 contains 14 residues. Trimming stripped 3 bases from V and 5 bases from J, with 14 bases between. The CDR3 reads CASSSVRGAETQYF. For the CDR3, the DNA is TGCGCCAGCAGCTCCGTTCGCGGTGCGGAGACCCAGTACTTC.

This clonotype occurred many times. For a library built for alpha chains, this beta chain is a stray read; little rests on its size. V is TRBV20-1 and J is TRBJ2-5; no reliable D call. This CDR3 has 14 residues. Germline V gene sequence: CDR1 DFQATT, CDR2 SNEGSKA (reference sequence). The ends were cut back, 6 bases at V and 1 base at J, with 15 bases in the middle. CDR3 nucleotides: TGCAGTGCAGCCTGGGGTACAACCCAAGAGACCCAGTACTTC. Amino acid sequence: CSAAWGTTQETQYF.

This clonotype turned up a few times. This beta chain lies outside the target of a library built for alpha chains; its clone size means little. This rearrangement joins TRBV27 to TRBJ1-2; D might be TRBD1 (6 bases). The CDR3 is made up of 14 amino acids. Germline CDR1 MNHEY, CDR2 SMNVEV (reference sequence). V was trimmed by 2 bases and J by 4 bases, leaving 11 bases between them. CDR3 nucleotides: TGTGCCAGCAGTTTAGTCGGCAGGGGCTATGGCTACACCTTC. It is translated as CASSLVGRGYGYTF.